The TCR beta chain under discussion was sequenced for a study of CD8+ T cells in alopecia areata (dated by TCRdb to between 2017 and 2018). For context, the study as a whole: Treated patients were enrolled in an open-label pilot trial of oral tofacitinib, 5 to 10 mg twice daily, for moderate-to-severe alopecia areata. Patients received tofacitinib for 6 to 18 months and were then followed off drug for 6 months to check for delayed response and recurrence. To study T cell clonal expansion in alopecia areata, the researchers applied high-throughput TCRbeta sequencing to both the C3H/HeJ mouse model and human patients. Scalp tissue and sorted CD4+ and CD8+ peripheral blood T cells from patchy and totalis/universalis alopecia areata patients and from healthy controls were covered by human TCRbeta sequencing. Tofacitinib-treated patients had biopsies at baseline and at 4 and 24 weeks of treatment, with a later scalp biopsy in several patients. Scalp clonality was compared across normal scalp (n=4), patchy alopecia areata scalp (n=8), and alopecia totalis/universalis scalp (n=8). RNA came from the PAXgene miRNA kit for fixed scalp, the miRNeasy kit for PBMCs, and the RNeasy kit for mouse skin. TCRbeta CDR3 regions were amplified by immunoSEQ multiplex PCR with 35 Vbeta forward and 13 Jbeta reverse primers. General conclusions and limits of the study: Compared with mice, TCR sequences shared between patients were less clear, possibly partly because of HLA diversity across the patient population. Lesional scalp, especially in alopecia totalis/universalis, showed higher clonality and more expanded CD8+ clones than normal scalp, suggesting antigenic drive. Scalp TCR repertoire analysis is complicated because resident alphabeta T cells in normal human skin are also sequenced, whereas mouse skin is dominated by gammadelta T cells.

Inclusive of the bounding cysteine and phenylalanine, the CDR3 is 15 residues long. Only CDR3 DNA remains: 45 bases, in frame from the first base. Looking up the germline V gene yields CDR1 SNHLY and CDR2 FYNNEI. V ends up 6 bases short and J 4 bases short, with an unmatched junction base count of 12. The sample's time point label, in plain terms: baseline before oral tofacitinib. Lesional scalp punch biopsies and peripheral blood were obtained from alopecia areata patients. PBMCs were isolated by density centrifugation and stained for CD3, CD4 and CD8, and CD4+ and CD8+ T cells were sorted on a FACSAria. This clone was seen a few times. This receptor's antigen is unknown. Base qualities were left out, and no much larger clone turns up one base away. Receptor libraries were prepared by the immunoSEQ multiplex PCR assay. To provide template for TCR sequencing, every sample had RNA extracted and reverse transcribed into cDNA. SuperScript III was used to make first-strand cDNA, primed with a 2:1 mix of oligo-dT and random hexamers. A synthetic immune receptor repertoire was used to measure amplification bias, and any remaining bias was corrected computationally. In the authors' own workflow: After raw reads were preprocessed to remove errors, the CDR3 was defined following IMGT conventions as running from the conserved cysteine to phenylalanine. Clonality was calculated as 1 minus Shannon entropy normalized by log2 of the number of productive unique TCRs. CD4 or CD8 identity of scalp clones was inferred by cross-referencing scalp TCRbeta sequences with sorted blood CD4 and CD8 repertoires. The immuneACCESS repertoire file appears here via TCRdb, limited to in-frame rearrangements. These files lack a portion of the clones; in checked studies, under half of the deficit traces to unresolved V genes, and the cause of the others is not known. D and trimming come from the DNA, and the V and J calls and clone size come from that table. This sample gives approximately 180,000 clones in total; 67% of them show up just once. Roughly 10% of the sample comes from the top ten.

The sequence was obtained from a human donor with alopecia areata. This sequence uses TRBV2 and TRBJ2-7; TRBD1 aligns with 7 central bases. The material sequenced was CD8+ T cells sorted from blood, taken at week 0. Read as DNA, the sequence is TGTGCCAGCAGGAACGGAAAGGGGGCGACGTACGAGCAGTACTTC. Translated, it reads CASRNGKGATYEQYF.